The 14 T cell receptor beta chains below all came from one sample that was sequenced in a study of blood T cell repertoires in COVID-19 (dated by TCRdb to the early 2020s). The library was built by means of the immunoSEQ multiplex PCR assay. As stored in TCRdb, this immuneACCESS dataset retains in-frame rearrangements with V and J assigned. A fraction of the clones does not appear; measured against another copy, unresolved V genes explain less than half of the discrepancy, and the remainder lacks a known reason. Recorded for this sample are roughly 360,000 clones; roughly 86% of them occurred a single time. Under 1.5% of the sample goes to the ten largest clones. The sample taken for sequencing was PBMCs or T cells enriched from blood (not recorded which). The receptors stem from a man aged 30 to 39 who had recovered from COVID-19.

The V call is TRBV9, the J call TRBJ1-6; D unresolved. CDR1 and CDR2 from the germline V gene are SGDLS and YYNGEE. CDR3 length: 14 residues. Trimming stripped 0 bases from V and 7 bases from J, with 8 bases between. In DNA form, the CDR3 reads TGTGCCAGCAGCGTAGTCCACTCCAATTCACCCCTCCACTTT. Its translation is CASSVVHSNSPLHF.

The chain uses TRBV7-8 and TRBJ1-6; 8 nucleotides align to TRBD1. V lost 3 bases and J lost 14; bases outside the gene matches: 12. There are 15 residues in the CDR3. Germline CDR1 reads SGHVS; CDR2 reads FQNEAQ. The CDR3 region is CASSFTGGGRGTLHF. Written as DNA, the CDR3 is TGTGCCAGCAGCTTCACAGGGGGTGGCCGGGGGACCCTCCACTTT.

This chain joins TRBV7-9 and TRBJ1-4, with D perhaps TRBD1 (6 bases). Germline values: CDR1 SEHNR, CDR2 FQNEAQ (reference sequence). CDR3 size: 16 residues. V was cut by 5 bases and J by 5 bases, with 18 bases left in between. The CDR3 loop is CASSLAATGANEKLFF. The CDR3 region has the DNA TGTGCCAGCAGCCTCGCAGCGACAGGTGCCAATGAAAAACTGTTTTTT.

The chain combines TRBV11-2 with TRBJ2-1; tentative D call: TRBD1 (5 bases). Per germline, CDR1 SGHAT and CDR2 FQNNGV. Trimming cost V 0 bases and J 10 bases, with 13 bases left between them. This CDR3 contains 14 residues. In DNA, the CDR3 is TGTGCCAGCAGCTTAGAACCCTACGCAGGGGAGCAGTTCTTC. Translated: CASSLEPYAGEQFF.

This clone occurred a few times. The chain employs TRBV5-1 and TRBJ2-3, with a tentative D call TRBD1 (6 bases). V was shortened by 0 bases and J by 5 bases, with 7 bases between the two germline ends. The length of the CDR3 is 13 residues. Germline V gene data show CDR1 as SGHRS and CDR2 as YFSETQ. The CDR3 bases are TGCGCCAGCAGCTTGGAAGGGGGAGATACGCAGTATTTT. Protein sequence: CASSLEGGDTQYF.

The chain couples TRBV29-1 to TRBJ1-1; the D is unclear. Trimming took 6 bases from V and 5 from J, leaving 13 bases between them. Per germline, CDR1 SQVTM and CDR2 ANQGSEA. This CDR3 region has 12 residues. In DNA, the CDR3 is TGCAGCGTCCGCTCGGGGTCGACTGAAGCTTTCTTT. It specifies CSVRSGSTEAFF. Complete variable domain (other parts from reference TRBV29-1 and TRBJ1-1): SAVISQKPSRDICQRGTSLTIQCQVDSQVTMMFWYRQQPGQSLTLIATANQGSEATYESGFVIDKFPISRPNLTFSTLTVSNMSPEDSSIYLCSVRSGSTEAFFGQGTRLTVV.

The chain combines TRBV12-5 with TRBJ1-1, with unresolved D. V lost 1 base and J 4 bases, leaving 7 bases between the germline ends. From germline, CDR1 is LGHNT and CDR2 FRNRAP. CDR3 size: 13 residues. The CDR3 is CASGLGSSTEAFF. DNA of the CDR3: TGTGCTAGTGGTTTGGGTTCGAGCACTGAAGCTTTCTTT.

This chain links TRBV12-5 with TRBJ2-1; TRBD2 matches at 16 bases. V was clipped by 1 base and J by 4 bases; unmatched bases: 13. The CDR3 length is 21 residues. Per the germline V gene, CDR1 is LGHNT and CDR2 is FRNRAP. The CDR3 DNA reads TGTGCTAGTGGTTTGGATCTATTAGGGACTAGCGGGGGGGAACGATACAATGAGCAGTTCTTC. Amino acids: CASGLDLLGTSGGERYNEQFF.

The genes are TRBV5-6 and TRBJ1-1; D not resolved. The CDR3 is 13 amino acids. Germline V gives CDR1 SGHDT, CDR2 YYEEEE. Trimming stripped 2 bases from V and 4 bases from J, with 9 bases between. The CDR3 DNA follows: TGTGCCAGCAGCTTAGAGAGATTCACTGAAGCTTTCTTT. Amino acids: CASSLERFTEAFF.

This clone was seen a single time. The V and J genes are TRBV6-1 and TRBJ2-2, with a tentative D call TRBD1 (6 bases). Germline V gene sequence: CDR1 MNHNS, CDR2 SASEGT. Trimming removed 4 bases from V and 1 base from J, with 13 bases in between. The CDR3 runs to 16 residues. CDR3 in amino acids: CASSARGHLNTGELFF. Here the CDR3 DNA reads TGTGCCAGCAGTGCTCGGGGACACCTGAACACCGGGGAGCTGTTTTTT.

The chain recombines TRBV30 with TRBJ1-2, with TRBD1 matching over 8 bases. The ends lost 2 bases at V and 3 bases at J; junction bases unmatched: 2. The CDR3 sequence is 13 residues long. The germline CDR1 and CDR2 sequences are GTSNPN and SVGIG (reference sequence). The CDR3 here is CAWSHRGYYGYTF. The DNA of the CDR3 is TGTGCCTGGAGTCACAGGGGGTACTATGGCTACACCTTC.

V usage is TRBV30 and J usage is TRBJ1-1; D not certain. Trimming left V 3 bases short and J 5 bases short, with 7 bases between. Germline-derived CDR1 and CDR2 are GTSNPN and SVGIG (reference sequence). The CDR3 length is 11 residues. In DNA, the CDR3 is TGTGCCTGGAGCAAGCGGACTGAAGCTTTCTTT. Protein product: CAWSKRTEAFF.

This clone has a handful of counts. In nucleotides, the CDR3 is TGCGCCAGCAGCCAACTACTGACAGGGGACACTGAAGCTTTCTTT. The encoded protein is CASSQLLTGDTEAFF. The J gene is TRBJ1-1, the V gene TRBV4-3; TRBD1 aligns across 8 bases. CDR1 and CDR2 from the germline V gene are LGHNA and YSLEER. Trimming took 2 bases from V and 3 from J; bases not matched to a gene: 5. The length of the CDR3 is 15 residues.

V usage is TRBV27 and J usage is TRBJ2-3; 9 positions agree with TRBD2. CDR3 length: 16 residues. The J segment lost 0 bases and the V segment lost 3 bases, leaving 4 bases of the junction unmatched. Per germline, CDR1 MNHEY and CDR2 SMNVEV (reference sequence). CDR3 sequence (DNA): TGTGCCAGCAGTTTGAAGGCGGGGGGGAGCACAGATACGCAGTATTTT. It specifies CASSLKAGGSTDTQYF.